This T cell receptor (beta chain) was sequenced during a study of blood T cell repertoires in COVID-19. Study background: Some COVID-19 samples were acute and others convalescent; all came from the United States, Italy and Spain.

This clone appeared a few times. The CDR3 covers 11 residues. Germline CDR1 reads GTSNPN; CDR2 reads SVGIG (reference sequence). Trimming stripped 4 bases from V and 3 bases from J, with 7 bases between. TCRdb keeps only in-frame clones here, not all; method: immunoSEQ multiplex PCR. The sample lists more than 150,000 clones; more than 75% were seen once. The study recruited exposed participants who had met a COVID-19 case within 2 weeks before entry. The sequence derives from a man aged 60 to 69 who had been exposed to COVID-19. Input material: PBMCs or T cells enriched from blood (not recorded which). This chain links TRBV30 with TRBJ2-7; D is ambiguous. CDR3 in DNA: TGTGCCTGGAATGGCGGCTACGAGCAGTACTTC. This gives the protein CAWNGGYEQYF. The full variable domain, completed using reference TRBV30 and TRBJ2-7, is SQTIHQWPATLVQPVGSPLSLECTVEGTSNPNLYWYRQAAGRGLQLLFYSVGIGQISSEVPQNLSASRPQDRQFILSSKKLLLSDSGFYLCAWNGGYEQYFGPGTRLTVT.